These 27 T cell receptor beta chains were sequenced from one sample in a study of T cell repertoires in cytomegalovirus infection (dated by TCRdb to the late 2010s). Per the publication, the treatment or condition label means: in vitro stimulation with specific CMV peptide epitopes to enrich CMV-specific T cells. These receptors have no identified antigens. TCRdb lists the instrument as Illumina HiSeq 1500. TCRdb passed the public sequencing reads through fastp at Q25 and MiXCR, retaining productive beta sequences. CDR3 protein duplicates are merged, each entry listing the most common genes and DNA. Within this sample are about 110,000 distinct CDR3 sequences, with 29% of them counted one time only. The ten top clones hold roughly 81% of the sample. The source was CD8+ T cells from cultured PBMCs, collected from culture after CMV antigen stimulation. These receptors were taken from a human donor in good health (CMV status not recorded). Some clones in this sample may be carry-over from other donors' samples.

The genes are TRBV9 and TRBJ2-7; TRBD2 aligns across 7 bases. The CDR3 is 15 amino acids. From germline, CDR1 is SGDLS and CDR2 YYNGEE. Trimming cost V 4 bases and J 0 bases; bases outside gene matches: 7. CDR3 DNA sequence: TGTGCCAGCAGCCCTCGGGGAGGGTACTCCTACGAGCAGTACTTC. Encoded protein: CASSPRGGYSYEQYF.

The chain has TRBV27 and TRBJ2-3, with 8 bases matching TRBD1. The CDR3 covers 17 residues. The germline CDR1 and CDR2 sequences are MNHEY and SMNVEV (reference sequence). V shed 2 bases, J shed 2 bases, and the junction held 9 bases outside the gene matches. CDR3 bases: TGTGCCAGCAGTTTACAAACGGGACAGGAGTTCACAGATACGCAGTATTTT. As protein: CASSLQTGQEFTDTQYF.

The chain carries TRBV6-2 or TRBV6-3 and TRBJ2-3; D remains unclear. Germline V lookup: CDR1 MNHEY, CDR2 SVGEGT. Trimming removed 7 bases at V and 3 bases at J, with 14 bases between. CDR3 length equals 14 residues. The CDR3 spells CASTPLPHTDTQYF. The CDR3, as DNA: TGTGCCAGCACACCCCTTCCTCATACAGATACGCAGTATTTT.

Ten or more counts support this clonotype. The chain carries TRBV7-6 and TRBJ2-1; 12 bases match TRBD2. V was clipped by 1 base and J by 9 bases; unmatched bases: 7. The CDR3 runs 16 residues. From germline, CDR1 is SGHVS and CDR2 FNYEAQ. The CDR3 region has the DNA TGTGCCAGCAGCTTAGAGGCTAGCGGGGGGGCAGTTGAGCAGTTCTTC. This gives the protein CASSLEASGGAVEQFF. Full variable domain (outside the CDR3, taken from reference TRBV7-6 and TRBJ2-1): GAGVSQSPRYKVTKRGQDVALRCDPISGHVSLYWYRQALGQGPEFLTYFNYEAQQDKSGLPNDRFSAERPEGSISTLTIQRTEQRDSAMYRCASSLEASGGAVEQFFGPGTRLTVL.

In this sample, this clonotype turned up a few times. The rearrangement uses TRBV2 and TRBJ2-1; 12 positions agree with TRBD1. The CDR3 has 15 amino acids. The germline V gene has CDR1 SNHLY and CDR2 FYNNEI. Losses at the gene ends were 6 bases for V and 9 bases for J; bases not matched to a gene: 9. CDR3 coding DNA: TGTGCCAGCAGCAAGAGGGACAGGGGGCAAGGTGAGCAGTTCTTC. Translation: CASSKRDRGQGEQFF.

This clonotype showed up many times. One end of the junction fails to match germline, which may point to a read error. This chain's CDR3 is CASSLGGNEQFF. In DNA form, the CDR3 reads TGTGCCAGCAGCTTAGGAGGGAACGAGCAGTTCTTC. J is TRBJ2-1 and V is TRBV12-3 or TRBV12-4; a possible D gene is TRBD2 (6 bases). There are 12 residues in the CDR3.

This clonotype showed up just once. The chain joins TRBV2 to TRBJ2-7; 7 positions match TRBD2. Germline V CDR1 and CDR2: SNHLY, FYNNEI. V trimming: 6 bases; J trimming: 9 bases; junction bases outside the gene matches: 2. CDR3 length: 10 residues. The CDR3 region is CASRGRGQYF. As DNA, the CDR3 is TGTGCCAGCAGGGGGAGGGGGCAGTACTTC.

Only a few counts were recorded for this clonotype. V and J are TRBV3-1 and TRBJ1-3; no clear D. V was cut by 1 base and J by 1 base, with 11 bases left in between. Germline V gene lookup returns CDR1 LGHDT and CDR2 YNNKEL (reference sequence). The CDR3 extends over 16 amino acids. CDR3 in amino acids: CASSQGDYASGNTIYF. CDR3 bases: TGTGCCAGCAGCCAAGGCGACTACGCTTCTGGAAACACCATATATTTT. Supplemented by reference TRBV3-1 and TRBJ1-3, the full variable domain reads DTAVSQTPKYLVTQMGNDKSIKCEQNLGHDTMYWYKQDSKKFLKIMFSYNNKELIINETVPNRFSPKSPDKAHLNLHINSLELGDSAVYFCASSQGDYASGNTIYFGEGSWLTVV.

CDR3 sequence reads: CASSYESSNQPQHF. The CDR3 DNA follows: TGTGCCAGCAGCTATGAGAGTAGCAATCAGCCCCAGCATTTT. This chain links TRBV7-8 with TRBJ1-5, with D uncertain. The germline gives CDR1 SGHVS, CDR2 FQNEAQ. V lost 4 bases to trimming and J lost 0 bases, with 7 bases between them. CDR3 length: 14 amino acids. Complete variable domain (other parts from reference TRBV7-8 and TRBJ1-5): GAGVSQSPRYKVAKRGQDVALRCDPISGHVSLFWYQQALGQGPEFLTYFQNEAQLDKSGLPSDRFFAERPEGSVSTLKIQRTQQEDSAVYLCASSYESSNQPQHFGDGTRLSIL.

This clonotype was found many times. The chain combines TRBV12-3 or TRBV12-4 with TRBJ2-7; the match to TRBD1 covers 10 bases. The CDR3 contains 13 residues. J lost 6 bases, V lost 5 bases, and 4 bases had no gene match. The CDR3, as DNA: TGTGCCAGCAGTCCCGGGACAGGGGTCGAGCAGTACTTC. Translated: CASSPGTGVEQYF.

There are a few counts of this clonotype. The chain uses TRBV20-1 and TRBJ1-1; D gene unclear. Germline V gives CDR1 DFQATT, CDR2 SNEGSKA (reference sequence). Between the trimmed V and J ends, which lost 5 bases and 2 bases, there was a span of 15 bases. The length of the CDR3 is 14 residues. The CDR3 protein is CSAGVPGANTEAFF. The DNA for the CDR3 is TGCAGTGCTGGCGTGCCAGGAGCAAACACTGAAGCTTTCTTT.

Regarding this clonotype: This clone may be a read error of a much larger clone one base away. The V gene is TRBV7-2, the J gene TRBJ1-2, with 8 bases identical to TRBD1. The CDR3 length is 17 residues. The germline V gene encodes CDR1 SGHTA and CDR2 FQGNSA. Trimming at V came to 9 bases and at J to 3 bases, leaving 18 bases not matched to a gene. CDR3 loop: CARTDFTGGFKDYGYTF. The DNA for the CDR3 is TGTGCCAGGACCGATTTTACAGGGGGATTTAAGGACTATGGCTACACCTTC. The variable domain in full, with the rest retrieved from reference TRBV7-2 and TRBJ1-2, is GAGVSQSPSNKVTEKGKDVELRCDPISGHTALYWYRQSLGQGLEFLIYFQGNSAPDKSGLPSDRFSAERTGGSVSTLTIQRTQQEDSAVYLCARTDFTGGFKDYGYTFGSGTRLTVV.

V and J are TRBV6-6 and TRBJ2-3; 12 bases line up with TRBD2. V trimming: 5 bases; J trimming: 5 bases; junction bases outside the gene matches: 8. Germline CDR1 is MNHNY and CDR2 is SVGAGI (reference sequence). The CDR3 consists of 16 residues. The CDR3 sequence: CASSVLAGGPQDTQYF. CDR3 DNA: TGTGCCAGCAGTGTACTAGCGGGGGGCCCCCAAGATACGCAGTATTTT.

This clonotype occurred a few times. V gene TRBV2 combines with J gene TRBJ2-2; D remains ambiguous. V gave up 1 base and J gave up 0 bases, with 3 bases separating them. Germline values: CDR1 SNHLY, CDR2 FYNNEI. The CDR3 consists of 14 residues. The CDR3 DNA sequence: TGTGCCAGCAGTGAAGGCACGAACACCGGGGAGCTGTTTTTT. Protein product: CASSEGTNTGELFF.

The table lists this clonotype with many counts. The gene calls are TRBV19 and TRBJ2-5; 12 positions match TRBD2. The ends lost 6 bases at V and 3 bases at J; junction bases unmatched: 5. CDR1 and CDR2 (germline): LNHDA, SQIVND (reference sequence). The length of the CDR3 is 15 residues. CDR3 residues: CASSTPSGGEETQYF. The CDR3 DNA reads as TGTGCCAGTAGCACTCCTAGCGGGGGGGAAGAGACCCAGTACTTC.

The CDR3 here is CASSPPGGFADTQYF. The CDR3 bases are TGTGCCAGCAGCCCCCCGGGGGGGTTCGCAGATACGCAGTATTTT. The V and J genes are TRBV7-9 and TRBJ2-3, with TRBD2 identical over 8 bases. The junction had 8 bases not matched to a gene; V was cut back by 5 bases and J by 4 bases. Germline V gene data show CDR1 as SEHNR and CDR2 as FQNEAQ (reference sequence). The length of the CDR3 is 15 residues.

The chain joins TRBV29-1 to TRBJ1-2, with TRBD1 as a possible D gene (6 bases). V lost 2 bases, J lost 8 bases, and 12 bases lay in between. Looked up from germline, CDR1 is SQVTM and CDR2 is ANQGSEA. This CDR3 comprises 12 residues. In nucleotides, the CDR3 is TGCAGCGTTGAATTACCAGGGGAAGGCTACACCTTC. Its protein product is CSVELPGEGYTF. Complete variable domain (other parts from reference TRBV29-1 and TRBJ1-2): SAVISQKPSRDICQRGTSLTIQCQVDSQVTMMFWYRQQPGQSLTLIATANQGSEATYESGFVIDKFPISRPNLTFSTLTVSNMSPEDSSIYLCSVELPGEGYTFGSGTRLTVV.

This clonotype has at least ten counts. The chain carries TRBV12-3 or TRBV12-4 and TRBJ1-5; 9 positions match TRBD1. The CDR3 consists of 15 residues. J was trimmed by 2 bases and V by 1 base; bases with no gene match: 0. DNA for the CDR3: TGTGCCAGCAGTTTAGGGACAGGGGGCAATCAGCCCCAGCATTTT. Its translation is CASSLGTGGNQPQHF.

This chain links TRBV27 with TRBJ2-7; 8 bases match TRBD1. CDR3 length equals 15 residues. The germline V gene has CDR1 MNHEY and CDR2 SMNVEV (reference sequence). The V gene end was trimmed by 2 bases and the J gene end by 4 bases; junction bases not matched to a gene: 7. The CDR3 nucleotides read TGTGCCAGCAGTTTAATCGGGACAGGAGCATACGAGCAGTACTTC. Residues: CASSLIGTGAYEQYF.

The rearrangement uses TRBV10-3 and TRBJ2-7; D possibly corresponds to TRBD2 (5 bases). This CDR3 contains 17 residues. Trimming removed 0 bases from V and 2 bases from J, with 17 bases in between. Germline V CDR1 and CDR2: ENHRY, SYGVKD. The DNA for the CDR3 is TGTGCCATCAGTGAGTCGACTCGGACTCCGGATGCCTACGAGCAGTACTTC. It codes for CAISESTRTPDAYEQYF.

The sample holds a few counts of this clonotype. This chain uses TRBV7-6 with TRBJ2-3; either TRBD1 or TRBD2 may fit D (5 bases each). The V end was cut by 5 bases, the J end by 4 bases, with 19 bases between. The CDR3 is 16 amino acids. Germline V gene lookup returns CDR1 SGHVS and CDR2 FNYEAQ. The CDR3 spells CASSLRALGGADTQYF. For the CDR3, the DNA is TGTGCCAGCAGCCTTCGGGCCCTTGGGGGTGCAGATACGCAGTATTTT. The full variable domain, its missing parts supplied by reference TRBV7-6 and TRBJ2-3, is GAGVSQSPRYKVTKRGQDVALRCDPISGHVSLYWYRQALGQGPEFLTYFNYEAQQDKSGLPNDRFSAERPEGSISTLTIQRTEQRDSAMYRCASSLRALGGADTQYFGPGTRLTVL.

The V call is TRBV7-2, the J call TRBJ2-7; 8 nucleotides agree with TRBD1. Germline V gene lookup returns CDR1 SGHTA and CDR2 FQGNSA. The V segment lost 3 bases and the J segment 2 bases; nucleotides outside the gene matches: 6. This CDR3 is 15 amino acids long. CDR3 in amino acids: CASSFGTGGAYEQYF. For the CDR3, the DNA is TGTGCCAGCAGCTTTGGTACAGGGGGTGCCTACGAGCAGTACTTC.

This clonotype turned up a few times. The chain joins TRBV2 to TRBJ1-1; D unclear. The germline V gene has CDR1 SNHLY and CDR2 FYNNEI. There are 13 residues in the CDR3. V lost 2 bases and J 3 bases, leaving 7 bases between the germline ends. CDR3 DNA: TGTGCCAGCAGTGAACGGGGATACACTGAAGCTTTCTTT. The encoded protein is CASSERGYTEAFF. The full variable domain, rest sourced from reference TRBV2 and TRBJ1-1, is EPEVTQTPSHQVTQMGQEVILRCVPISNHLYFYWYRQILGQKVEFLVSFYNNEISEKSEIFDDQFSVERPDGSNFTLKIRSTKLEDSAMYFCASSERGYTEAFFGQGTRLTVV.

The J gene is TRBJ1-2, the V gene TRBV27, with TRBD1 as a possible D gene (6 bases). The V end was cut by 5 bases, the J end by 2 bases, with 9 bases between. Per the germline V gene, CDR1 is MNHEY and CDR2 is SMNVEV (reference sequence). The CDR3 runs 13 residues. Written as DNA, the CDR3 is TGTGCCAGCAGTCTCCAGGGGAACTATGGCTACACCTTC. This translates into CASSLQGNYGYTF.

This clonotype has a single count. The CDR3 is CASSSGTGGRNTQYF. The CDR3 DNA follows: TGTGCCAGCAGCTCCGGGACAGGGGGTAGAAATACGCAGTATTTT. The chain links TRBV11-2 to TRBJ2-3; 11 positions agree with TRBD1. Per germline, CDR1 SGHAT and CDR2 FQNNGV. Trimming took 4 bases from V and 7 from J; bases not matched to a gene: 7. The CDR3 covers 15 residues.

The chain uses TRBV7-9 and TRBJ2-1; 8 bases map to TRBD1. V dropped 5 bases and J dropped 1; count of bases not matched to a gene: 19. Germline V gives CDR1 SEHNR, CDR2 FQNEAQ (reference sequence). This CDR3 contains 20 residues. CDR3 sequence reads: CASSAGTGGPRVDSYNEQFF. The CDR3 bases are TGTGCCAGCAGCGCAGGGACAGGAGGGCCCCGTGTGGATTCCTACAATGAGCAGTTCTTC.

This chain joins TRBV27 and TRBJ2-3; D may be TRBD1 (5 bases). V lost 2 bases, J lost 4 bases, and 7 bases lay in between. The germline V gene encodes CDR1 MNHEY and CDR2 SMNVEV (reference sequence). The CDR3 covers 13 residues. CDR3 protein: CASSLQGPDTQYF. The CDR3 region has the DNA TGTGCCAGCAGTTTACAGGGCCCAGATACGCAGTATTTT.